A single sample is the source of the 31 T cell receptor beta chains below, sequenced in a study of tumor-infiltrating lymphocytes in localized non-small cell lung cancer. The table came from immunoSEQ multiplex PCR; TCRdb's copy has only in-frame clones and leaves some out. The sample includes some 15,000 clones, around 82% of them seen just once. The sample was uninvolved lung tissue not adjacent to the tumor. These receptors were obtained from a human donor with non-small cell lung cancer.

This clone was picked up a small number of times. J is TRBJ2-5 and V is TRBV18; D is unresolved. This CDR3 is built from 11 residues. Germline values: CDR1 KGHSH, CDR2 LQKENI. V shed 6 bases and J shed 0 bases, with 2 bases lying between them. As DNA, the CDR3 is TGTGCCAGCTCGTACCAAGAGACCCAGTACTTC. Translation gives CASSYQETQYF. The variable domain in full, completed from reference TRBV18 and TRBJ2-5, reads NAGVMQNPRHLVRRRGQEARLRCSPMKGHSHVYWYRQLPEEGLKFMVYLQKENIIDESGMPKERFSAEFPKEGPSILRIQQVVRGDSAAYFCASSYQETQYFGPGTRLLVL.

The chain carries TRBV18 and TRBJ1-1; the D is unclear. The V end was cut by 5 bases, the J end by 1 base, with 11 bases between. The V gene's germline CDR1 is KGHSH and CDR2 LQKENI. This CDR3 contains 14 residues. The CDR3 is CASSEFGANTEAFF. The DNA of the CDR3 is TGTGCCAGCTCAGAGTTTGGTGCGAACACTGAAGCTTTCTTT.

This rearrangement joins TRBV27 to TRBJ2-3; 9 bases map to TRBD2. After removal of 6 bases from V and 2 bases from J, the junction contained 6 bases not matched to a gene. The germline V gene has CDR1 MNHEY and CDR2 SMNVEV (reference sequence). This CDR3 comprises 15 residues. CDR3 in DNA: TGTGCCAGCAGGCCTCTAGCGGGAAACACAGATACGCAGTATTTT. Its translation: CASRPLAGNTDTQYF.

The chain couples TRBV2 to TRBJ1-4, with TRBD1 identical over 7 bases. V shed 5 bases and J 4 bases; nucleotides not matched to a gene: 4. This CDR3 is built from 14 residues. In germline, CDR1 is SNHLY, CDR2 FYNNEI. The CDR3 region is CASSTGTVNEKLFF. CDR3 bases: TGTGCCAGCAGTACCGGGACAGTTAATGAAAAACTGTTTTTT. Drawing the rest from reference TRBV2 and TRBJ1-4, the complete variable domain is EPEVTQTPSHQVTQMGQEVILRCVPISNHLYFYWYRQILGQKVEFLVSFYNNEISEKSEIFDDQFSVERPDGSNFTLKIRSTKLEDSAMYFCASSTGTVNEKLFFGSGTQLSVL.

The CDR3 here is CASSLGQGKTGELFF. In DNA form, the CDR3 reads TGTGCCAGCAGCTTGGGACAGGGTAAAACCGGGGAGCTGTTTTTT. This rearrangement joins TRBV5-6 to TRBJ2-2; 7 bases align to TRBD1. The J segment lost 5 bases and the V segment lost 0 bases, leaving 4 bases of the junction unmatched. Germline CDR1 is SGHDT and CDR2 is YYEEEE. This CDR3 is built from 15 residues.

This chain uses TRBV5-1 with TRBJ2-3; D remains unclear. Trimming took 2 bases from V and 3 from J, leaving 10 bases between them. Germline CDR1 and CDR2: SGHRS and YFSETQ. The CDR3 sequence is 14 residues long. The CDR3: CASSLGEATDTQYF. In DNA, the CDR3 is TGCGCCAGCAGCTTAGGAGAAGCAACAGATACGCAGTATTTT.

The CDR3 DNA is TGTGCCTGGAGTAAAAACAGGGGGTCTGGAAACACCATATATTTT. Protein sequence: CAWSKNRGSGNTIYF. The chain carries TRBV30 and TRBJ1-3, with TRBD1 matching 8 bases. Looked up from germline, CDR1 is GTSNPN and CDR2 is SVGIG (reference sequence). The CDR3 consists of 15 residues. Trimming at V came to 2 bases and at J to 1 base, leaving 4 bases not matched to a gene.

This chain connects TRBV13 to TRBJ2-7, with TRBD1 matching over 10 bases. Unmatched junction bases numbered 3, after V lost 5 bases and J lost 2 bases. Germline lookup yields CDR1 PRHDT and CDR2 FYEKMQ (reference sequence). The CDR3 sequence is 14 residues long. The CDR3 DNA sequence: TGTGCCAGCAGCGAGGGGACAGGGGCCTACGAGCAGTACTTC. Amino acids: CASSEGTGAYEQYF.

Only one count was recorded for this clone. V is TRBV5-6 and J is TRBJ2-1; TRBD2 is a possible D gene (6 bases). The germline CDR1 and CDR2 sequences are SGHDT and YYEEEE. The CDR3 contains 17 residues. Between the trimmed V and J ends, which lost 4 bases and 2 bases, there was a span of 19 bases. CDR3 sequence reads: CASSVKAGISPYNEQFF. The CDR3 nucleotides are TGTGCCAGCAGCGTAAAAGCGGGTATATCGCCCTACAATGAGCAGTTCTTC.

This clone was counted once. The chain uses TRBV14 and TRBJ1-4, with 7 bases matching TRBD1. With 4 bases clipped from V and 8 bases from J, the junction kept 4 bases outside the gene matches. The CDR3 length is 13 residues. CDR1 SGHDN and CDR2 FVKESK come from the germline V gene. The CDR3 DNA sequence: TGTGCCAGCAGCCTTCTACAGGGGGAAAAACTGTTTTTT. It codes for CASSLLQGEKLFF.

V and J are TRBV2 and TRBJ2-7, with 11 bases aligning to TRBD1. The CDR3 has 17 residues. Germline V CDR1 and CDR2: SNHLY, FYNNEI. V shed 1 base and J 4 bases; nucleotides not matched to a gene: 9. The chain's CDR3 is CASSEGTGGAINYEQYF. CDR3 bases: TGTGCCAGCAGTGAAGGGACAGGGGGCGCCATTAATTACGAGCAGTACTTC.

CDR3 residues: CASGPPEGRSGELFF. CDR3 DNA: TGTGCCAGCGGGCCCCCCGAGGGCCGATCGGGGGAGCTGTTTTTT. The chain employs TRBV5-4 and TRBJ2-2; perhaps TRBD2 as D (5 bases). Germline CDR1 SGHNT, CDR2 YYREEE (reference sequence). Trimming stripped 7 bases from V and 8 bases from J, with 21 bases between. CDR3 length: 15 amino acids.

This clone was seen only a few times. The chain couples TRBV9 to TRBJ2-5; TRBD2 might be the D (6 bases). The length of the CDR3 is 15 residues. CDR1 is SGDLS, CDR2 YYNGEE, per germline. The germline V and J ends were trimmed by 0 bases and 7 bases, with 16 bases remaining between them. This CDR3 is CASSVEPGLAGTQYF. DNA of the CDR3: TGTGCCAGCAGCGTAGAGCCGGGACTCGCCGGGACCCAGTACTTC. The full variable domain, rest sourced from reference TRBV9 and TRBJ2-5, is DSGVTQTPKHLITATGQRVTLRCSPRSGDLSVYWYQQSLDQGLQFLIQYYNGEERAKGNILERFSAQQFPDLHSELNLSSLELGDSALYFCASSVEPGLAGTQYFGPGTRLLVL.

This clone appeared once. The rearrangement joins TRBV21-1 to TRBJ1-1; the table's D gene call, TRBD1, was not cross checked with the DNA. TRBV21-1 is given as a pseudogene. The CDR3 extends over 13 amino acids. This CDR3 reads CASSKGASTEAFF. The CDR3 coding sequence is TGTGCCAGCAGCAAAGGGGCCAGCACTGAAGCTTTCTTT.

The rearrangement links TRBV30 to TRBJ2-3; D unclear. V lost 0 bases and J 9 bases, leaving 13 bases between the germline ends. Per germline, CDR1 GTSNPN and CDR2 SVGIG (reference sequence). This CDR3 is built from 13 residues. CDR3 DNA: TGTGCCTGGAGTGTACCGGTGGTAGTGACGCAGTATTTT. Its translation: CAWSVPVVVTQYF.

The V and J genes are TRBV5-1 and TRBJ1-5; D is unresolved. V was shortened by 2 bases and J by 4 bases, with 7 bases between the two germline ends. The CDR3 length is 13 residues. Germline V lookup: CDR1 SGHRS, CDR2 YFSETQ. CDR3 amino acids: CASSFAENQPQHF. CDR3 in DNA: TGCGCCAGCAGCTTCGCAGAGAATCAGCCCCAGCATTTT. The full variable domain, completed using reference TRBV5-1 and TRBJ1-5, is KAGVTQTPRYLIKTRGQQVTLSCSPISGHRSVSWYQQTPGQGLQFLFEYFSETQRNKGNFPGRFSGRQFSNSRSEMNVSTLELGDSALYLCASSFAENQPQHFGDGTRLSIL.

The CDR3 DNA sequence: TGTGCCAGCAGCTTGGGTCCTATCGGGGAAAAACTGTTTTTT. Translated, it gives CASSLGPIGEKLFF. J is TRBJ1-4 and V is TRBV5-6, with D uncertain. V lost 0 bases to trimming and J lost 8 bases, with 11 bases between them. CDR1 is SGHDT, CDR2 YYEEEE, per germline. The CDR3 totals 14 residues.

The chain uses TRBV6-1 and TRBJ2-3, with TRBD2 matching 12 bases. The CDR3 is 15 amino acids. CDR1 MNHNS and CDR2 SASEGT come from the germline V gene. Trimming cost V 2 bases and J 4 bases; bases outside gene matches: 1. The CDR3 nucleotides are TGTGCCAGCAGTGAACTAGCGGGAGGGCCAGATACGCAGTATTTT. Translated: CASSELAGGPDTQYF.

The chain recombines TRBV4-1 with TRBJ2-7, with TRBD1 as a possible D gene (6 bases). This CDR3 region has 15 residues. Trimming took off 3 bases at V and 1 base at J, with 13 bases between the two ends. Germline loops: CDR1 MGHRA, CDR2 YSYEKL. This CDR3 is CASSQEQGPSYEQYF. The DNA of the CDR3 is TGCGCCAGCAGCCAGGAGCAGGGGCCATCCTACGAGCAGTACTTC.

CDR3 nucleotides: TGTGCCAGCAGTAACAGTTACTCCTACGAGCAGTACTTC. This gives the protein CASSNSYSYEQYF. The V call is TRBV2, the J call TRBJ2-7; D is unclear. This CDR3 comprises 13 residues. Germline CDR1 SNHLY, CDR2 FYNNEI. Trimming pared 5 bases from V and 0 bases from J, leaving 8 bases between. The full variable domain, its missing parts supplied by reference TRBV2 and TRBJ2-7, is EPEVTQTPSHQVTQMGQEVILRCVPISNHLYFYWYRQILGQKVEFLVSFYNNEISEKSEIFDDQFSVERPDGSNFTLKIRSTKLEDSAMYFCASSNSYSYEQYFGPGTRLTVT.

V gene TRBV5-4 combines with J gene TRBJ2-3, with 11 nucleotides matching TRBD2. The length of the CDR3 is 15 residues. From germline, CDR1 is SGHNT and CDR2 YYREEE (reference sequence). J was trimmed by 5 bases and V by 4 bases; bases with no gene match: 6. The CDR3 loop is CASSRLAGRGDTQYF. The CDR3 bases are TGTGCCAGCAGCCGACTAGCGGGGAGGGGAGATACGCAGTATTTT.

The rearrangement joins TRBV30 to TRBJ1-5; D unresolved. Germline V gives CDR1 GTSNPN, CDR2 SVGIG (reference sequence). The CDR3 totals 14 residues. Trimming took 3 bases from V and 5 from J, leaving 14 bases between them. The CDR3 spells CAWRRRLDDQPQHF. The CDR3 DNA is TGTGCCTGGAGACGGAGGTTGGACGATCAGCCCCAGCATTTT.

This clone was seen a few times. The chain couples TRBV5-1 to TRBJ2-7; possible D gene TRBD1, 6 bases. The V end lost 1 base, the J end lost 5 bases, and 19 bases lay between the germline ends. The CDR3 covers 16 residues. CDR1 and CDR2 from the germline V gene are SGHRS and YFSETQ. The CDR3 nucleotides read TGCGCCAGCAGCTTGAGTTCAGGGGCATACGGGAACGAGCAGTACTTC. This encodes CASSLSSGAYGNEQYF. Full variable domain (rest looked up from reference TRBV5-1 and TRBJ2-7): KAGVTQTPRYLIKTRGQQVTLSCSPISGHRSVSWYQQTPGQGLQFLFEYFSETQRNKGNFPGRFSGRQFSNSRSEMNVSTLELGDSALYLCASSLSSGAYGNEQYFGPGTRLTVT.

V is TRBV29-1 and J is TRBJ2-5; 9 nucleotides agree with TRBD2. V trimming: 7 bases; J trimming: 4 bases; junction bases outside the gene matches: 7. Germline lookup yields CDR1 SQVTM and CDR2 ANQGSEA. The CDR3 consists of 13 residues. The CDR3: CSASRAGGETQYF. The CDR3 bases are TGCAGCGCCTCCCGAGCGGGGGGAGAGACCCAGTACTTC. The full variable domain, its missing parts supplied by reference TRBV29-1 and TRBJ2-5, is SAVISQKPSRDICQRGTSLTIQCQVDSQVTMMFWYRQQPGQSLTLIATANQGSEATYESGFVIDKFPISRPNLTFSTLTVSNMSPEDSSIYLCSASRAGGETQYFGPGTRLLVL.

The chain's CDR3 is CSVARVGTQETQYF. CDR3 DNA sequence: TGCAGCGTTGCCAGGGTAGGGACCCAAGAGACCCAGTACTTC. The V gene is TRBV29-1, the J gene TRBJ2-5, with D perhaps assigned TRBD1 or TRBD2 (5 bases each). With 4 bases removed from V and 1 base from J, the gap between germline ends came to 13 bases. The germline V gene has CDR1 SQVTM and CDR2 ANQGSEA. The CDR3 is 14 residues long.

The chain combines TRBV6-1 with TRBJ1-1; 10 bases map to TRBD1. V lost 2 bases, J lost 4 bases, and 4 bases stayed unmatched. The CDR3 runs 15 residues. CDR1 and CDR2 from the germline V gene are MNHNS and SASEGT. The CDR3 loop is CASSELTGGFTEAFF. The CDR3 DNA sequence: TGTGCCAGCAGTGAACTGACAGGGGGCTTCACTGAAGCTTTCTTT.

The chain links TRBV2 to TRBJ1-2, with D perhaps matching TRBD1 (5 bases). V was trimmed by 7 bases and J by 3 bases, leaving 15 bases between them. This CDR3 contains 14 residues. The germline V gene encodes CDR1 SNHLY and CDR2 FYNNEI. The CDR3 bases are TGTGCCAGCAAGGACAAATTCTTAGACTATGGCTACACCTTC. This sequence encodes CASKDKFLDYGYTF.

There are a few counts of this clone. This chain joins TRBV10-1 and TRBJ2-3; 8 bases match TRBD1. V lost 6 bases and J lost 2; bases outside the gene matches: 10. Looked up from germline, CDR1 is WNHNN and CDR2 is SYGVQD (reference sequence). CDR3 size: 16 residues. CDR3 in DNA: TGCGCCAGCAGGACGCCCGGGACAGGTATCACAGATACGCAGTATTTT. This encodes CASRTPGTGITDTQYF.

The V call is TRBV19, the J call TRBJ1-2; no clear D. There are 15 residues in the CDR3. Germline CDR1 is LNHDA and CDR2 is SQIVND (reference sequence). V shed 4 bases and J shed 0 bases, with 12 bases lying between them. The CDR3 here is CASSKKSEANYGYTF. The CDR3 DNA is TGTGCCAGTAGTAAGAAGAGCGAAGCTAACTATGGCTACACCTTC.

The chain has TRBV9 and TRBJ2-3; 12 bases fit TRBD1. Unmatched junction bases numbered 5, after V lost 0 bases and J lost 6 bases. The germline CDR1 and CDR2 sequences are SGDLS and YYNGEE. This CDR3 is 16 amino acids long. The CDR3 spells CASSVAGQGAGDTQYF. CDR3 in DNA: TGTGCCAGCAGCGTAGCGGGACAGGGGGCCGGGGATACGCAGTATTTT.

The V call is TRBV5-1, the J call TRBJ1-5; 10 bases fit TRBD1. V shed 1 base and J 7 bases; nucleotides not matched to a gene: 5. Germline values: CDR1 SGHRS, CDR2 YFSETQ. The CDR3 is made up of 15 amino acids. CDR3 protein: CASSLTTGGGQPQHF. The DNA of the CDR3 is TGCGCCAGCAGCTTGACGACAGGGGGCGGGCAGCCCCAGCATTTT.